Listed here are 14 T cell receptor beta chains from one sample, sequenced in a study of blood T cell repertoires in COVID-19. TCRdb's copy holds only in-frame clones and misses some; the assay was immunoSEQ multiplex PCR. The sample has under 450,000 clones; about 89% are singletons. Material: PBMCs or T cells enriched from blood (not recorded which). The receptors were gathered from a man younger than 40 who had recovered from COVID-19.

This chain uses TRBV20-1 with TRBJ1-1, with unresolved D. The CDR3 has 14 amino acids. CDR1 is DFQATT, CDR2 SNEGSKA, per germline (reference sequence). Trimming stripped 3 bases from V and 0 bases from J, with 11 bases between. The CDR3 DNA reads as TGCAGTGCTAGTATTCCGGTAATGAACACTGAAGCTTTCTTT. It specifies CSASIPVMNTEAFF.

J is TRBJ2-2 and V is TRBV2; TRBD1 matches 9 bases. The germline V gene encodes CDR1 SNHLY and CDR2 FYNNEI. After removal of 6 bases from V and 0 bases from J, the junction contained 2 bases not matched to a gene. This CDR3 spans 15 amino acids. The CDR3 protein is CASRGQGSNTGELFF. The CDR3 region has the DNA TGTGCCAGCAGAGGACAGGGGTCGAACACCGGGGAGCTGTTTTTT. Looking up the rest from reference TRBV2 and TRBJ2-2 gives the full variable domain: EPEVTQTPSHQVTQMGQEVILRCVPISNHLYFYWYRQILGQKVEFLVSFYNNEISEKSEIFDDQFSVERPDGSNFTLKIRSTKLEDSAMYFCASRGQGSNTGELFFGEGSRLTVL.

This chain connects TRBV27 to TRBJ1-5; no clear D gene. Germline V gene data show CDR1 as MNHEY and CDR2 as SMNVEV (reference sequence). The length of the CDR3 is 14 residues. Trimming shortened V by 3 bases and J by 2 bases, and 8 bases separated the two germline ends. In DNA form, the CDR3 reads TGTGCCAGCAGTTTGGAGCGGGGCAATCAGCCCCAGCATTTT. It specifies CASSLERGNQPQHF.

The chain is built from TRBV12-3 or TRBV12-4 and TRBJ2-5; D is possibly TRBD1 (5 bases). The ends were cut back, 7 bases at V and 7 bases at J, with 16 bases in the middle. This CDR3 spans 13 amino acids. The CDR3 loop reads CASTWGRDGTQYF. CDR3 nucleotide sequence: TGTGCCAGCACCTGGGGCAGGGATGGGACCCAGTACTTC.

In the case of this clone: This specimen includes other DNA sequences encoding the same CDR3. The chain carries TRBV3-1 (or the pseudogene TRBV3-2) and TRBJ1-5; a weak D match, TRBD1 (6 bases). Trimming removed 1 base from V and 6 bases from J, with 7 bases in between. Per germline, CDR1 LGHDT and CDR2 YNNKEL (reference sequence). The CDR3 runs to 13 residues. CDR3 bases: TGTGCCAGCAGCCAAGGAGGGGGTCAGCCCCAGCATTTT. It translates to CASSQGGGQPQHF.

The J gene is TRBJ1-5, the V gene TRBV21-1; the listed D gene, TRBD1, was not tested against the DNA. TRBV21-1 is reported as a pseudogene. The CDR3 has 20 amino acids. The DNA for the CDR3 is TGTGCCAGCAGCAAAGGGGCCGGGACAGGGGGCTCCTATAGCAATCAGCCCCAGCATTTT. This translates into CASSKGAGTGGSYSNQPQHF.

The chain combines TRBV6-6 with TRBJ1-2; tentatively, D is TRBD1 (6 bases). Germline V CDR1 and CDR2: MNHNY, SVGAGI (reference sequence). This CDR3 region has 15 residues. V lost 3 bases and J lost 6, with 17 bases in between. CDR3 region: CASSYLGDNKDGYTF. The CDR3 DNA reads TGTGCCAGCAGTTATCTAGGGGACAACAAGGATGGCTACACCTTC.

The rearrangement links TRBV2 to TRBJ2-1, with 9 bases identical to TRBD2. Germline assignment: CDR1 SNHLY and CDR2 FYNNEI. J gave up 7 bases and V 6 bases, and 10 bases lay outside the gene matches. CDR3 size: 15 residues. The CDR3 DNA reads as TGTGCCAGCAGCATTAGCGGGGGCCGGGGGAATGAGCAGTTCTTC. It specifies CASSISGGRGNEQFF.

The chain couples TRBV6-5 to TRBJ1-1; maybe TRBD1 (5 bases). The V gene's germline CDR1 is MNHEY and CDR2 SVGAGI. V was cut by 5 bases and J by 5 bases, with 18 bases left in between. The CDR3 runs 15 residues. The CDR3 DNA reads TGTGCCAGCAGTCATGATCAGGAGGGGCAGACTGAAGCTTTCTTT. Its translation: CASSHDQEGQTEAFF.

This sequence joins TRBV12-5 and TRBJ1-1; D is undetermined. The CDR3 runs to 13 residues. V gave up 3 bases and J gave up 4 bases, with 9 bases separating them. Germline V CDR1 and CDR2: LGHNT, FRNRAP. CDR3 coding DNA: TGTGCTAGTGGTTTAGCAGGTTTCACTGAAGCTTTCTTT. Translating it yields CASGLAGFTEAFF.

The chain uses TRBV10-3 and TRBJ1-1, with no clear D. This CDR3 is built from 14 residues. The germline V and J ends were trimmed by 0 bases and 2 bases, with 7 bases remaining between them. Germline V gives CDR1 ENHRY, CDR2 SYGVKD. CDR3 bases: TGTGCCATCAGTGAGTCCTATCCTAACACTGAAGCTTTCTTT. Translation gives CAISESYPNTEAFF.

This clone was counted between two and nine times. The V and J genes are TRBV7-8 and TRBJ1-1; D not resolved. Trimming pared 5 bases from V and 1 base from J, leaving 11 bases between. CDR1 and CDR2 (germline): SGHVS, FQNEAQ. CDR3 size: 14 residues. CDR3 in DNA: TGTGCCAGCAGCCCGAGGGAGGGGAACACTGAAGCTTTCTTT. This translates into CASSPREGNTEAFF. The whole variable domain, filled in from reference TRBV7-8 and TRBJ1-1, reads GAGVSQSPRYKVAKRGQDVALRCDPISGHVSLFWYQQALGQGPEFLTYFQNEAQLDKSGLPSDRFFAERPEGSVSTLKIQRTQQEDSAVYLCASSPREGNTEAFFGQGTRLTVV.

The chain is built from TRBV10-3 and TRBJ2-7; the D gene is possibly TRBD2 (5 bases). Trimming stripped 6 bases from V and 4 bases from J, with 16 bases between. Germline V gene lookup returns CDR1 ENHRY and CDR2 SYGVKD. The CDR3 extends over 14 amino acids. The CDR3 DNA sequence: TGTGCCATCAGGGGTGAGCCGGGATGGTACGAGCAGTACTTC. Translation: CAIRGEPGWYEQYF.

About this clone itself: The same CDR3 is also encoded by other DNA sequences in this sample. The V gene is TRBV7-2, the J gene TRBJ1-1; D may be TRBD1 (5 bases). Germline CDR1 reads SGHTA; CDR2 reads FQGNSA. The ends were cut back, 3 bases at V and 0 bases at J, with 5 bases in the middle. The CDR3 loop spans 13 amino acids. CDR3 region: CASSLDMNTEAFF. The CDR3 nucleotides are TGTGCCAGCAGCTTGGACATGAACACTGAAGCTTTCTTT.